The clone carrying this T cell receptor (beta chain) was recorded many times. What it binds is not known. Investigators amplified TCR beta CDR3 regions from RNA transcripts. The first-round RT-PCR employed HTBI primers together with the Qiagen OneStep RT-PCR kit. A multiplex PCR was then performed as the second round. TCRdb called the multiplex PCR reads again in MiXCR, with one record for every CDR3 protein. The table records about half a million distinct CDR3 sequences, over 13% of them present only once. The CDR3 is 14 amino acids. Germline V lookup: CDR1 DFQATT, CDR2 SNEGSKA (reference sequence). J was trimmed by 5 bases and V by 2 bases; bases with no gene match: 9. The data are from a study of Graves' ophthalmopathy and Graves' hyperthyroidism. Regarding the study as a whole: Most expanded clonotypes from thyroid (those above 0.001 frequency) were also found in blood.

This sequence joins TRBV20-1 and TRBJ2-7; the match to TRBD2 covers 7 bases. Sequencing used blood. This sequence was found in a woman in her 30s with Graves' ophthalmopathy. The CDR3 DNA reads as TGCAGTGCTAGAACCGGCGGGGGAGTCCACGAGCAGTACTTC. Amino acid sequence: CSARTGGGVHEQYF.